This record looks at one T cell receptor beta chain sequence and its context. The protocol was immunoSEQ multiplex PCR, while the TCRdb copy is restricted to in-frame clones and leaves out a portion. The sample lists 60,000 to 65,000 clones; 85% to 95% were seen once. The sample comes from a study of cytomegalovirus exposure and HLA in healthy donors. This sequence was found in a young woman in good health and CMV-seropositive. Sequenced: PBMCs.

CDR3 nucleotide sequence: TGTGCCAGCATTGACAGGGCCACAGATACGCAGTATTTT. This codes for CASIDRATDTQYF. V is TRBV27 and J is TRBJ2-3; TRBD1 aligns across 7 bases. V trimming: 7 bases; J trimming: 2 bases; junction bases outside the gene matches: 3. CDR1 and CDR2 (germline): MNHEY, SMNVEV (reference sequence). The CDR3 spans 13 residues.